Listed here are 25 T cell receptor beta chains from one sample, sequenced in a study of T cell responses to AZD1222 COVID-19 vaccine. TCRdb's copy holds only in-frame clones and misses some; the assay was immunoSEQ multiplex PCR. There are 83,000 or so clones in the sample; roughly 88% occur only once, and 8% to 10% lies in the top ten. Sequencing used peripheral blood, obtained on day 0 of AZD1222 vaccination. Receptors were obtained from an adult in good health.

The chain is built from TRBV28 and TRBJ2-7; 7 bases are shared with TRBD2. The junction had 18 bases not matched to a gene; V was cut back by 5 bases and J by 5 bases. The CDR3 covers 17 residues. Germline CDR1 and CDR2: MDHEN and SYDVKM. CDR3 protein: CASSPQPRTRGADEQYF. The CDR3 bases are TGTGCCAGCAGTCCACAACCGAGGACTAGAGGGGCCGACGAGCAGTACTTC. The full variable domain, with the rest looked up from reference TRBV28 and TRBJ2-7, is DVKVTQSSRYLVKRTGEKVFLECVQDMDHENMFWYRQDPGLGLRLIYFSYDVKMKEKGDIPEGYSVSREKKERFSLILESASTNQTSMYLCASSPQPRTRGADEQYFGPGTRLTVT.

Turning to this clone: One end of the junction varies from germline; a read error may be responsible. This chain links TRBV7-7 with TRBJ2-5; TRBD2 might be the D (7 bases). Per the germline V gene, CDR1 is SSHAT and CDR2 is FNYEAQ (reference sequence). CDR3 length: 16 residues. CDR3 region: CASSSNSGGRQETQYF. The CDR3 region has the DNA TGTGCTAGCAGCTCAAATTCGGGGGGCAGGCAAGAGACCCAGTACTTC. Combining the CDR3 with reference TRBV7-7 and TRBJ2-5 gives the whole variable domain GAGVSQSPRYKVTKRGQDVTLRCDPISSHATLYWYQQALGQGPEFLTYFNYEAQPDKSGLPSDRFSAERPEGSISTLTIQRTEQRDSAMYRCASSSNSGGRQETQYFGPGTRLLVL.

The rearrangement links TRBV12-3 or TRBV12-4 to TRBJ1-2; 9 bases map to TRBD1. The length of the CDR3 is 13 residues. V was pared by 9 bases and J by 6 bases, with 8 bases of the junction left unmatched. CDR3 nucleotide sequence: TGTGCCAGTCTTAGGACAGGGGAAAATGGCTACACCTTC. The encoded protein is CASLRTGENGYTF.

CDR3 in amino acids: CASLSPVNTIYF. The CDR3, as DNA: TGTGCCAGCCTCTCCCCAGTCAACACCATATATTTT. The chain links TRBV19 to TRBJ1-3; D uncertain. Germline V CDR1 and CDR2: LNHDA, SQIVND (reference sequence). The CDR3 loop spans 12 amino acids. V was shortened by 9 bases and J by 7 bases, with 13 bases between the two germline ends.

V gene TRBV9 combines with J gene TRBJ2-5; D not certain. Deletions cut 0 bases from V and 1 base from J, with 10 bases between. This CDR3 region has 15 residues. Germline V CDR1 and CDR2: SGDLS, YYNGEE. The CDR3 here is CASSVGNQFQETQYF. The DNA of the CDR3 is TGTGCCAGCAGCGTAGGCAATCAGTTCCAAGAGACCCAGTACTTC.

This rearrangement joins TRBV11-2 to TRBJ1-1; D gene ambiguous. The CDR3 contains 16 residues. Looked up from germline, CDR1 is SGHAT and CDR2 is FQNNGV. Trimming took off 2 bases at V and 1 base at J, with 14 bases between the two ends. CDR3 nucleotides: TGTGCCAGCAGCTTATTACCCGGGTGGGGGAACACTGAAGCTTTCTTT. Protein: CASSLLPGWGNTEAFF. Complete variable domain (other parts from reference TRBV11-2 and TRBJ1-1): EAGVAQSPRYKIIEKRQSVAFWCNPISGHATLYWYQQILGQGPKLLIQFQNNGVVDDSQLPKDRFSAERLKGVDSTLKIQPAKLEDSAVYLCASSLLPGWGNTEAFFGQGTRLTVV.

The chain recombines TRBV14 with TRBJ1-2, with D possibly matching TRBD1 (5 bases). Trimming left V 4 bases short and J 7 bases short, with 13 bases between. Germline lookup yields CDR1 SGHDN and CDR2 FVKESK. The length of the CDR3 is 13 residues. The CDR3 DNA follows: TGTGCCAGCAGCCGGGGCGGGAACGGTGGCTACACCTTC. It encodes CASSRGGNGGYTF.

CDR3 DNA: TGTGCCAGCAGTCCCCCAGACAGCCATAATTCACCCCTCCACTTT. Protein product: CASSPPDSHNSPLHF. This rearrangement joins TRBV28 to TRBJ1-6, with TRBD1 as a possible D gene (5 bases). Germline lookup yields CDR1 MDHEN and CDR2 SYDVKM. V was trimmed by 5 bases and J by 5 bases, leaving 13 bases between them. This CDR3 has 15 residues. The complete variable domain, with remaining parts taken from reference TRBV28 and TRBJ1-6, reads DVKVTQSSRYLVKRTGEKVFLECVQDMDHENMFWYRQDPGLGLRLIYFSYDVKMKEKGDIPEGYSVSREKKERFSLILESASTNQTSMYLCASSPPDSHNSPLHFGNGTRLTVT.

The gene calls are TRBV18 and TRBJ1-1; D is uncertain. This CDR3 region has 14 residues. The ends were cut back, 1 base at V and 0 bases at J, with 6 bases in the middle. Germline V CDR1 and CDR2: KGHSH, LQKENI. The CDR3 nucleotides read TGTGCCAGCTCACCACTGTCTGTGAACACTGAAGCTTTCTTT. Translating it yields CASSPLSVNTEAFF.

This chain uses TRBV6-5 with TRBJ1-4, with D unresolved. This CDR3 spans 14 amino acids. In germline, CDR1 is MNHEY, CDR2 SVGAGI. V gave up 6 bases and J gave up 0 bases, with 8 bases separating them. CDR3 DNA: TGTGCCAGCAGAAGACAAACAACTAATGAAAAACTGTTTTTT. The encoded protein is CASRRQTTNEKLFF.

The rearrangement joins TRBV4-1 to TRBJ1-6; TRBD1 is a possible D gene (5 bases). Germline V gives CDR1 MGHRA, CDR2 YSYEKL. The V and J ends lost 6 bases and 13 bases respectively, with 22 bases between them. The CDR3 has 15 amino acids. The CDR3 DNA sequence: TGCGCCAGCAGGCCACTACAGGTCGGGGGTTCCCCCCTCCACTTT. Amino acids: CASRPLQVGGSPLHF.

The chain links TRBV20-1 to TRBJ2-1; D gene ambiguous. CDR3 length: 13 amino acids. V lost 3 bases, J lost 2 bases, and 8 bases lay in between. CDR1 is DFQATT and CDR2 is SNEGSKA in the germline V gene (reference sequence). The DNA of the CDR3 is TGCAGTGCTAGTGTCAGGACCTACAATGAGCAGTTCTTC. It translates to CSASVRTYNEQFF.

The chain couples TRBV3-1 (or the pseudogene TRBV3-2) to TRBJ2-1, with TRBD1 matching 10 bases. The CDR3 extends over 15 amino acids. Germline CDR1 is LGHDT and CDR2 is YNNKEL (reference sequence). V shed 1 base, J shed 9 bases, and the junction held 6 bases outside the gene matches. The CDR3 DNA follows: TGTGCCAGCAGCCAAGCCGGGACAGGGGCCGGTGAGCAGTTCTTC. Its translation is CASSQAGTGAGEQFF.

The chain uses TRBV7-3 and TRBJ2-2; 7 nucleotides match TRBD1. Germline trimming cut 3 bases from V and 2 bases from J; bases unmatched to any gene: 3. The germline gives CDR1 SGHTA, CDR2 FQGTGA. This CDR3 is 15 amino acids long. CDR3 nucleotides: TGTGCCAGCAGCTTTAAGGGGGCAAACACCGGGGAGCTGTTTTTT. Translated, it gives CASSFKGANTGELFF.

The chain has TRBV3-1 (or the pseudogene TRBV3-2) and TRBJ1-1, with TRBD1 matching 8 bases. This CDR3 has 15 amino acids. Per germline, CDR1 LGHDT and CDR2 YNNKEL (reference sequence). Trimming took 3 bases from V and 4 from J; bases not matched to a gene: 7. The chain's CDR3 is CASSQLQGAGTEAFF. The CDR3 bases are TGTGCCAGCAGCCAGCTGCAGGGGGCGGGCACTGAAGCTTTCTTT.

The chain combines TRBV2 with TRBJ1-1; a possible D gene is TRBD1 (6 bases). The V gene lost 8 bases and the J gene lost 4 bases, with 17 bases spanning the gap. The CDR3 is made up of 14 amino acids. Per germline, CDR1 SNHLY and CDR2 FYNNEI. In DNA, the CDR3 is TGTGCCAGCCTACAGGGCTCGGAGTCCACTGAAGCTTTCTTT. Translating it yields CASLQGSESTEAFF. The full variable domain, in which reference TRBV2 and TRBJ1-1 provide the parts outside the CDR3, is EPEVTQTPSHQVTQMGQEVILRCVPISNHLYFYWYRQILGQKVEFLVSFYNNEISEKSEIFDDQFSVERPDGSNFTLKIRSTKLEDSAMYFCASLQGSESTEAFFGQGTRLTVV.

This clone has just a few counts. The J gene is TRBJ1-6, the V gene TRBV28, with TRBD1 as a possible D gene (6 bases). V was pared by 5 bases and J by 9 bases, with 17 bases between. This CDR3 region has 15 residues. The germline gives CDR1 MDHEN, CDR2 SYDVKM. CDR3 region: CASSPLGQRGSPLHF. The CDR3 DNA is TGTGCCAGCAGTCCCCTCGGACAGCGGGGTTCACCCCTCCACTTT.

Notes on this clone: One end of the junction varies from germline; a read error may be responsible. The CDR3 loop is CASSVGSNSEAFF. Here the CDR3 DNA reads TGTGCCAGCAGCGTAGGTTCTAACAGTGAAGCTTTCTTT. The V and J genes are TRBV9 and TRBJ1-1; D unclear. The CDR3 consists of 13 residues. Germline CDR1 and CDR2: SGDLS and YYNGEE.

The J gene is TRBJ1-3, the V gene TRBV4-1, with D possibly TRBD1 on 5 matching bases. CDR3 size: 17 residues. Germline V gene data show CDR1 as MGHRA and CDR2 as YSYEKL. Trimming stripped 2 bases from V and 4 bases from J, with 18 bases between. The CDR3 nucleotides are TGCGCCAGCAGCCAACTACCCCCCAGGGCAGGCGGAAACACCATATATTTT. As protein: CASSQLPPRAGGNTIYF.

The chain carries TRBV5-1 and TRBJ2-7; tentatively, D is TRBD2 (5 bases). The CDR3 consists of 13 residues. V was pared by 0 bases and J by 9 bases, with 13 bases between. CDR1 is SGHRS, CDR2 YFSETQ, per germline. The CDR3 spells CASSLGGNGVQYF. The CDR3 DNA reads TGCGCCAGCAGCTTGGGAGGAAACGGGGTGCAGTACTTC. The full variable domain, completed using reference TRBV5-1 and TRBJ2-7, is KAGVTQTPRYLIKTRGQQVTLSCSPISGHRSVSWYQQTPGQGLQFLFEYFSETQRNKGNFPGRFSGRQFSNSRSEMNVSTLELGDSALYLCASSLGGNGVQYFGPGTRLTVT.

The V and J genes are TRBV7-3 and TRBJ2-2; TRBD2 matches at 12 bases. Trimming removed 4 bases from V and 4 bases from J; junction bases left unmatched: 4. The CDR3 totals 16 residues. In germline, CDR1 is SGHTA, CDR2 FQGTGA. The CDR3 region is CASSSGTSGFTGELFF. The CDR3 bases are TGTGCCAGCAGCTCCGGGACTAGCGGGTTCACCGGGGAGCTGTTTTTT.

V and J are TRBV6-5 and TRBJ2-1, with 10 nucleotides matching TRBD2. This CDR3 region has 16 residues. CDR1 is MNHEY and CDR2 is SVGAGI in the germline V gene. With 4 bases clipped from V and 4 bases from J, the junction kept 7 bases outside the gene matches. CDR3 nucleotides: TGTGCCAGCAGTTCGCTAGCGGGAGCACGATACAATGAGCAGTTCTTC. It yields the protein CASSSLAGARYNEQFF.

This clone was seen only a few times. The chain has TRBV11-2 and TRBJ1-2, with D possibly TRBD1 on 5 matching bases. Trimming pared 1 base from V and 6 bases from J, leaving 9 bases between. The CDR3 contains 13 residues. Germline assignment: CDR1 SGHAT and CDR2 FQNNGV. CDR3 residues: CASSLVLGDGYTF. In nucleotides, the CDR3 is TGTGCCAGCAGCTTAGTATTAGGGGATGGCTACACCTTC. The variable domain in full, completed from reference TRBV11-2 and TRBJ1-2, reads EAGVAQSPRYKIIEKRQSVAFWCNPISGHATLYWYQQILGQGPKLLIQFQNNGVVDDSQLPKDRFSAERLKGVDSTLKIQPAKLEDSAVYLCASSLVLGDGYTFGSGTRLTVV.

The rearrangement links TRBV9 to TRBJ2-1; tentative D call: TRBD2 (5 bases). Trimming shortened V by 1 base and J by 5 bases, and 19 bases separated the two germline ends. Germline CDR1 and CDR2: SGDLS and YYNGEE. The CDR3 length is 17 residues. CDR3 loop: CASSVSAGHPRNNEQFF. CDR3 sequence (DNA): TGTGCCAGCAGCGTATCCGCGGGCCACCCACGTAACAATGAGCAGTTCTTC. Full variable domain (outside the CDR3, taken from reference TRBV9 and TRBJ2-1): DSGVTQTPKHLITATGQRVTLRCSPRSGDLSVYWYQQSLDQGLQFLIQYYNGEERAKGNILERFSAQQFPDLHSELNLSSLELGDSALYFCASSVSAGHPRNNEQFFGPGTRLTVL.

This clone occurred a few times. This chain connects TRBV5-6 to TRBJ2-7; TRBD1 aligns across 9 bases. The J segment lost 3 bases and the V segment lost 4 bases, leaving 5 bases of the junction unmatched. Germline values: CDR1 SGHDT, CDR2 YYEEEE. The CDR3 has 14 residues. CDR3 nucleotides: TGTGCCAGCAGCCAGGACAGGGGTTTCTACGAGCAGTACTTC. Encoded protein: CASSQDRGFYEQYF. The variable domain in full, completed from reference TRBV5-6 and TRBJ2-7, reads DAGVTQSPTHLIKTRGQQVTLRCSPKSGHDTVSWYQQALGQGPQFIFQYYEEEERQRGNFPDRFSGHQFPNYSSELNVNALLLGDSALYLCASSQDRGFYEQYFGPGTRLTVT.